These 16 T cell receptor beta chains share one sample of origin, sequenced in a study of low-dose radiotherapy and immunotherapy resistance in tumors. First-strand cDNA used TRAV- and TRBV-specific primers, covering alpha and beta chains. TCR amplification ran 15 to 25 PCR cycles using constant-region and V-primer adapter primers. Each CDR3 protein gets one entry after TCRdb re-called the reads with MiXCR. The profile shows around 10,000 distinct CDR3 sequences, about 70% of them singletons. The receptors originated from a human donor with advanced metastatic prostate, ovarian, gallbladder or colorectal cancer (not recorded which). This table probably holds off-target reads from a library built for another chain.

The chain joins TRBV3-1 to TRBJ2-1; D ambiguous. The CDR3 is 16 residues long. The germline V gene has CDR1 LGHDT and CDR2 YNNKEL (reference sequence). V was trimmed by 0 bases and J by 8 bases, leaving 17 bases between them. The CDR3 reads CASSQDTIPVGDEQFF. The CDR3 DNA is TGTGCCAGCAGCCAAGATACGATCCCTGTCGGCGATGAGCAGTTCTTC.

CDR3 DNA: TGCGCCAGCAGCTCGAAACCTTACGGGGAACTGTTTTTT. Residues: CASSSKPYGELFF. This chain connects TRBV5-1 to TRBJ1-4; no clear D gene. Trimming took 3 bases from V and 12 from J, leaving 15 bases between them. The CDR3 spans 13 residues. Germline assignment: CDR1 SGHRS and CDR2 YFSETQ.

This clonotype has a handful of counts. The V and J genes are TRBV2 and TRBJ1-4; D unclear. Germline CDR1 is SNHLY and CDR2 is FYNNEI. V lost 6 bases, J lost 0 bases, and 14 bases lay in between. The CDR3 sequence is 16 residues long. The CDR3 region is CASRRPREATNEKLFF. In nucleotides, the CDR3 is TGTGCCAGCAGAAGACCCCGGGAGGCAACTAATGAAAAACTGTTTTTT.

The chain links TRBV5-1 to TRBJ2-1, with 8 bases aligning to TRBD2. Germline CDR1 and CDR2: SGHRS and YFSETQ. Trimming at V came to 1 base and at J to 0 bases, leaving 6 bases not matched to a gene. CDR3 length: 17 amino acids. CDR3 nucleotides: TGCGCCAGCAGCTTGTCAACTAGCGGAAGCTCCTACAATGAGCAGTTCTTC. Its protein is CASSLSTSGSSYNEQFF.

This chain connects TRBV12-3 or TRBV12-4 to TRBJ1-2; a weak D match, TRBD1 (6 bases). The CDR3 loop spans 14 amino acids. V dropped 0 bases and J dropped 8 bases, with 13 bases sitting between them. The CDR3 is CASSLARDTGGYTF. The CDR3 DNA reads as TGTGCCAGCAGTTTAGCCCGGGACACGGGAGGCTACACCTTC.

The chain has TRBV27 and TRBJ2-3; 7 positions match TRBD1. CDR1 is MNHEY, CDR2 SMNVEV, per germline (reference sequence). V dropped 7 bases and J dropped 2; count of bases not matched to a gene: 6. The CDR3 runs to 14 residues. The CDR3 spells CASTDDRVTDTQYF. In nucleotides, the CDR3 is TGTGCCAGCACTGATGACAGGGTCACAGATACGCAGTATTTT.

The gene calls are TRBV6-6 and TRBJ2-3; D is uncertain. Germline CDR1 and CDR2: MNHNY and SVGAGI (reference sequence). The CDR3 runs 12 residues. With 0 bases removed from V and 6 bases from J, the gap between germline ends came to 4 bases. The chain's CDR3 is CASSYSSDTQYF. CDR3 nucleotide sequence: TGTGCCAGCAGTTACTCCTCGGATACGCAGTATTTT.

The genes are TRBV7-8 and TRBJ2-5; possible D gene TRBD2, 5 bases. The germline V gene has CDR1 SGHVS and CDR2 FQNEAQ. The CDR3 consists of 14 residues. V dropped 0 bases and J dropped 1 base, with 6 bases sitting between them. The CDR3 loop reads CASSLAEAQETQYF. CDR3 nucleotide sequence: TGTGCCAGCAGCTTAGCGGAGGCCCAAGAGACCCAGTACTTC.

The chain employs TRBV28 and TRBJ2-7, with D possibly matching TRBD1 (5 bases). V lost 5 bases, J lost 5 bases, and 13 bases lay in between. The length of the CDR3 is 13 residues. Germline values: CDR1 MDHEN, CDR2 SYDVKM. CDR3 bases: TGTGCCAGCAGTGTGGGCAGGGTCCACGAGCAGTACTTC. The encoded protein is CASSVGRVHEQYF.

The gene calls are TRBV6-1 and TRBJ1-5; TRBD1 might be the D (6 bases). CDR3 length equals 15 residues. Germline assignment: CDR1 MNHNS and CDR2 SASEGT. V gave up 5 bases and J gave up 2 bases, with 13 bases separating them. CDR3 DNA sequence: TGTGCCAGCAGTAGAGGGGGAGGGGGCAATCAGCCCCAGCATTTT. Translated: CASSRGGGGNQPQHF.

The chain has TRBV30 and TRBJ2-7; TRBD1 aligns across 9 bases. The J segment lost 1 base and the V segment lost 0 bases, leaving 4 bases of the junction unmatched. CDR3 size: 15 residues. From germline, CDR1 is GTSNPN and CDR2 SVGIG (reference sequence). This CDR3 reads CAWSVGQGMSYEQYF. The CDR3 nucleotides read TGTGCCTGGAGTGTAGGACAGGGGATGTCCTACGAGCAGTACTTC.

This clonotype was observed a handful of times. This sequence joins TRBV4-2 and TRBJ2-3, with D tentatively TRBD2 (6 bases). Germline CDR1 is LGHNA and CDR2 is YNFKEQ. CDR3 length: 16 residues. Trimming removed 0 bases at V and 1 base at J, with 11 bases between. CDR3 DNA sequence: TGTGCCAGCAGCCAAGAACTAGCACCTCGCACAGATACGCAGTATTTT. It encodes CASSQELAPRTDTQYF.

This chain connects TRBV28 to TRBJ2-7; 9 bases align to TRBD1. The ends lost 4 bases at V and 1 base at J; junction bases unmatched: 5. In germline, CDR1 is MDHEN, CDR2 SYDVKM. The CDR3 consists of 15 residues. CDR3 DNA: TGTGCCAGCAGTTCCGGGACAGGGCGGTCCTACGAGCAGTACTTC. This translates into CASSSGTGRSYEQYF. Supplemented by reference TRBV28 and TRBJ2-7, the full variable domain reads DVKVTQSSRYLVKRTGEKVFLECVQDMDHENMFWYRQDPGLGLRLIYFSYDVKMKEKGDIPEGYSVSREKKERFSLILESASTNQTSMYLCASSSGTGRSYEQYFGPGTRLTVT.

The chain couples TRBV2 to TRBJ2-7; 9 nucleotides align to TRBD1. The V gene end was trimmed by 8 bases and the J gene end by 5 bases; junction bases not matched to a gene: 4. The CDR3 runs to 12 residues. Germline CDR1 and CDR2: SNHLY and FYNNEI. CDR3 in DNA: TGTGCCAGCTCCGGGACAGGGCACGAGCAGTACTTC. Amino acids: CASSGTGHEQYF. The full variable domain, in which reference TRBV2 and TRBJ2-7 provide the parts outside the CDR3, is EPEVTQTPSHQVTQMGQEVILRCVPISNHLYFYWYRQILGQKVEFLVSFYNNEISEKSEIFDDQFSVERPDGSNFTLKIRSTKLEDSAMYFCASSGTGHEQYFGPGTRLTVT.

The chain is built from TRBV7-9 and TRBJ2-5, with D tentatively TRBD1 (6 bases). The CDR3 is made up of 13 amino acids. The ends were cut back, 6 bases at V and 1 base at J, with 9 bases in the middle. CDR1 SEHNR and CDR2 FQNEAQ come from the germline V gene (reference sequence). The CDR3 bases are TGTGCCAGCAGAACGGACAGCCAAGAGACCCAGTACTTC. Encoded protein: CASRTDSQETQYF.

V is TRBV6-1 and J is TRBJ1-5; D call uncertain. The germline CDR1 and CDR2 sequences are MNHNS and SASEGT. The V end lost 2 bases, the J end lost 4 bases, and 9 bases lay between the germline ends. CDR3 length equals 14 residues. CDR3 loop: CASSELGGNQPQHF. As DNA, the CDR3 is TGTGCCAGCAGTGAATTGGGCGGGAATCAGCCCCAGCATTTT.